This is a list of T cell receptor beta chains from one sample in a study of patients and donors after allogeneic stem cell transplantation. TCRdb independently ran MiXCR on the RT-PCR reads; one entry per CDR3 protein. This table has 150,000 to 250,000 distinct CDR3 sequences, 41% appearing once. Source material: blood, either unsorted or a sorted T cell fraction (not recorded which). The source of these receptors is a human donor who was either an allogeneic HSCT recipient or a stem cell or donor lymphocyte infusion donor (not recorded which). It is not recorded whose cells these are; they may come from a transplant donor. Each CDR3 is given with its conserved first and last residue. A D gene is named only where the DNA matches it firmly. Size tells how often a clone was seen (once, few, many) or the class of an expanded clone, and some rows leave it out.

CDR3: CASSPSGQGEGEAFF
DNA: TGTGCCAGCTCACCCTCAGGACAGGGGGAGGGTGAAGCTTTCTTT
size: NA
V: TRBV18
J: TRBJ1-1
D: TRBD1

CDR3: CASSTSGSRNEQFF
DNA: TGTGCCAGCAGTACTAGCGGGAGTAGGAATGAGCAGTTCTTC
size: NA
V: TRBV12-3/TRBV12-4
J: TRBJ2-1
D: TRBD2

CDR3: CASRRQTNTEAFF
DNA: TGTGCCAGCAGACGACAGACGAACACTGAAGCTTTCTTT
size: NA
V: TRBV3-1
J: TRBJ1-1
D: NA

CDR3: CASSLSGIRDQPQHF
DNA: TGTGCCAGCAGTTTATCGGGTATCCGGGATCAGCCCCAGCATTTT
size: NA
V: TRBV27
J: TRBJ1-5
D: NA

CDR3: CASRTRVGGANVLTF
DNA: TGCGCCAGCCGCACCAGGGTAGGAGGGGCCAACGTCCTGACTTTC
size: few
V: TRBV5-1
J: TRBJ2-6
D: NA

CDR3: CASSYSTRRGQGLNGYTF
DNA: TGTGCCAGCAGTTACTCGACTCGGAGGGGACAGGGATTGAACGGCTACACCTTC
size: NA
V: TRBV6-5
J: TRBJ1-2
D: TRBD1

CDR3: CASSFQGRDRAYQETQYF
DNA: TGTGCCAGCAGTTTCCAGGGCCGGGACAGGGCTTACCAAGAGACCCAGTACTTC
size: NA
V: TRBV28
J: TRBJ2-5
D: TRBD1

CDR3: CSAQDGPSGNTIYF
DNA: TGCAGTGCTCAGGACGGTCCCTCTGGAAACACCATATATTTT
size: NA
V: TRBV20-1
J: TRBJ1-3
D: NA

CDR3: CATQPPGRPSGTQYF
DNA: TGTGCCACCCAGCCCCCGGGACGGCCATCAGGTACCCAGTACTTC
size: NA
V: TRBV28
J: TRBJ2-5
D: NA

CDR3: CATSRYPTGHTTKNIQYF
DNA: TGTGCCACCAGCAGATACCCTACAGGGCACACTACCAAAAACATTCAGTACTTC
size: NA
V: TRBV15
J: TRBJ2-4
D: NA

CDR3: CASSQIGGNQPQHF
DNA: TGTGCCAGCAGCCAGATCGGGGGCAATCAGCCCCAGCATTTT
size: NA
V: TRBV6-2/TRBV6-3
J: TRBJ1-5
D: NA

CDR3: CASSPGGAAYEQYF
DNA: TGTGCCAGCAGTCCGGGGGGGGCCGCGTACGAGCAGTACTTC
size: NA
V: TRBV27
J: TRBJ2-7
D: TRBD2

CDR3: CASSSRTGRDEQFF
DNA: TGTGCCAGCAGTTCCCGGACAGGGCGAGATGAGCAGTTCTTC
size: NA
V: TRBV6-6
J: TRBJ2-1
D: TRBD1

CDR3: CASSQDGALGEQFF
DNA: TGTGCCAGCAGCCAAGATGGGGCTCTTGGGGAGCAGTTCTTC
size: NA
V: TRBV4-2
J: TRBJ2-1
D: NA

CDR3: CASSYDGFGNTIYF
DNA: TGTGCCAGCAGTTACGACGGGTTTGGAAACACCATATATTTT
size: NA
V: TRBV6-2/TRBV6-3
J: TRBJ1-3
D: NA

CDR3: CASSQDRGSEKLFF
DNA: TGTGCCAGCAGCCAAGACAGGGGCAGTGAAAAACTGTTTTTT
size: few
V: TRBV4-2
J: TRBJ1-4
D: NA

CDR3: CASSSGLAVTYNEQFF
DNA: TGCGCCAGCAGCTCGGGACTAGCGGTTACCTACAATGAGCAGTTCTTC
size: few
V: TRBV5-1
J: TRBJ2-1
D: TRBD2

CDR3: CASSLWGQALSSPLHF
DNA: TGTGCCAGCAGTTTATGGGGACAGGCCTTAAGTTCACCCCTCCACTTT
size: few
V: TRBV28
J: TRBJ1-6
D: TRBD1

CDR3: CASSETSVTYEQYF
DNA: TGTGCCAGCAGCGAGACTAGCGTAACCTACGAGCAGTACTTC
size: NA
V: TRBV12-3/TRBV12-4
J: TRBJ2-7
D: TRBD2

CDR3: CASSLELADTDTQYF
DNA: TGCGCCAGCAGCTTGGAGCTAGCGGACACAGATACGCAGTATTTT
size: NA
V: TRBV5-1
J: TRBJ2-3
D: TRBD2

CDR3: CASSWRGGLAEAFF
DNA: TGTGCCAGCAGCTGGCGGGGGGGATTGGCTGAAGCTTTCTTT
size: few
V: TRBV7-2
J: TRBJ1-1
D: NA

CDR3: CASSFFGGQETQYF
DNA: TGCGCCAGCAGCTTCTTTGGCGGCCAAGAGACCCAGTACTTC
size: NA
V: TRBV5-1
J: TRBJ2-5
D: NA

CDR3: CASSLSVTGIAEAFF
DNA: TGTGCCAGCAGTTTGTCAGTGACAGGGATAGCTGAAGCTTTCTTT
size: once
V: TRBV12-3/TRBV12-4
J: TRBJ1-1
D: TRBD1

CDR3: CASHSKRDPYEQYF
DNA: TGTGCCAGCCACTCTAAGCGGGACCCCTACGAGCAGTACTTC
size: NA
V: TRBV21-1
J: TRBJ2-7
D: NA

CDR3: CASGPDTPYYGYTF
DNA: TGTGCTAGTGGCCCGGACACTCCGTACTATGGCTACACCTTC
size: few
V: TRBV12-5
J: TRBJ1-2
D: NA

CDR3: CASSLDTNEQFF
DNA: TGTGCCAGCAGCTTAGACACCAATGAGCAGTTCTTC
size: NA
V: TRBV11-3
J: TRBJ2-1
D: NA

CDR3: CATSREYAPGETQYF
DNA: TGTGCCACCAGCAGAGAATATGCCCCCGGGGAGACCCAGTACTTC
size: NA
V: TRBV15
J: TRBJ2-5
D: NA

CDR3: CASSPQAGTNANEQFF
DNA: TGCGCCAGCAGCCCTCAAGCCGGGACCAATGCCAATGAGCAGTTCTTC
size: NA
V: TRBV4-3
J: TRBJ2-1
D: NA

CDR3: CASSPTRPSYEQYF
DNA: TGCGCCAGCAGCCCGACTCGCCCCTCCTACGAGCAGTACTTC
size: NA
V: TRBV4-3
J: TRBJ2-7
D: NA

CDR3: CASSVTGTNTEAFF
DNA: TGTGCCAGCAGCGTAACAGGTACGAACACTGAAGCTTTCTTT
size: few
V: TRBV9
J: TRBJ1-1
D: NA

CDR3: CASSFQHTSYEQYF
DNA: TGTGCCAGCAGCTTTCAGCATACAAGCTACGAGCAGTACTTC
size: NA
V: TRBV7-9
J: TRBJ2-7
D: NA

CDR3: CSVEAGRGREETQYF
DNA: TGCAGCGTTGAGGCGGGCAGGGGGCGCGAAGAGACCCAGTACTTC
size: NA
V: TRBV29-1
J: TRBJ2-5
D: TRBD1

CDR3: CASSQGPLGQSYVQQYF
DNA: TGTGCCAGCAGCCAAGGCCCCCTCGGCCAATCCTACGTCCAGCAGTACTTC
size: NA
V: TRBV14
J: TRBJ2-7
D: NA

CDR3: CASGRDAENIQYF
DNA: TGCGCCAGCGGCCGGGACGCAGAAAACATTCAGTACTTC
size: NA
V: TRBV4-1
J: TRBJ2-4
D: NA

CDR3: CASSEQGLGNQPQHF
DNA: TGTGCCAGCAGTGAACAGGGATTGGGCAATCAGCCCCAGCATTTT
size: NA
V: TRBV6-1
J: TRBJ1-5
D: NA

CDR3: CASSASNGGSGNTIYF
DNA: TGTGCCAGCAGCGCCTCAAACGGGGGCTCGGGAAACACCATATATTTT
size: NA
V: TRBV9
J: TRBJ1-3
D: NA

CDR3: CASSTWGGTEAFF
DNA: TGTGCCAGCAGTACCTGGGGAGGGACTGAAGCTTTCTTT
size: few
V: TRBV12-3/TRBV12-4
J: TRBJ1-1
D: NA

CDR3: CASSFLGQGNGYTF
DNA: TGTGCCAGCAGCTTCCTCGGGCAGGGGAATGGCTACACCTTC
size: NA
V: TRBV28
J: TRBJ1-2
D: NA

CDR3: CASSQGQGENFYGYTF
DNA: TGCGCCAGCAGCCAAGGACAGGGGGAAAATTTCTATGGCTACACCTTC
size: NA
V: TRBV4-3
J: TRBJ1-2
D: TRBD1

CDR3: CASSDSLAGDSETQYF
DNA: TGTGCCAGCAGCGATAGCTTAGCGGGAGACTCAGAGACCCAGTACTTC
size: NA
V: TRBV6-2/TRBV6-3
J: TRBJ2-5
D: TRBD2

CDR3: CASSYATGFSTVGYTF
DNA: TGTGCCAGCAGTTACGCCACCGGGTTTTCGACCGTAGGCTACACCTTC
size: NA
V: TRBV6-2/TRBV6-3
J: TRBJ1-2
D: NA

CDR3: CASTAGAEGNFDEQFF
DNA: TGTGCCAGTACCGCGGGGGCCGAGGGTAACTTCGATGAGCAGTTCTTC
size: NA
V: TRBV19
J: TRBJ2-1
D: NA

CDR3: CASSFNSDSTTTNEKLFF
DNA: TGCGCCAGCAGCTTTAACAGTGATAGCACTACGACTAATGAAAAACTGTTTTTT
size: NA
V: TRBV5-1
J: TRBJ1-4
D: NA

CDR3: CASSFTGQPNMNTEAFF
DNA: TGTGCCAGCAGCTTCACGGGACAACCGAACATGAACACTGAAGCTTTCTTT
size: NA
V: TRBV7-3
J: TRBJ1-1
D: NA

CDR3: CASSQESSGGFYNEQFF
DNA: TGCGCCAGCAGCCAAGAGTCTAGCGGAGGCTTCTACAATGAGCAGTTCTTC
size: NA
V: TRBV4-3
J: TRBJ2-1
D: TRBD2

CDR3: CASEVAGYNEAFF
DNA: TGTGCCAGCGAGGTAGCAGGGTACAATGAAGCTTTCTTT
size: NA
V: TRBV12-3/TRBV12-4
J: TRBJ1-1
D: NA

CDR3: CASSLSRTSGNYEQYF
DNA: TGCGCCAGCAGCCTTTCCCGGACTAGCGGGAATTACGAGCAGTACTTC
size: NA
V: TRBV5-1
J: TRBJ2-7
D: TRBD2

CDR3: CASSTTGASHQPQHF
DNA: TGTGCCAGCAGTACGACAGGGGCGTCCCATCAGCCCCAGCATTTT
size: few
V: TRBV12-3/TRBV12-4
J: TRBJ1-5
D: TRBD1

CDR3: CASSKERKETQYF
DNA: TGTGCCAGCAGCAAAGAACGGAAAGAGACCCAGTACTTC
size: once
V: TRBV21-1
J: TRBJ2-5
D: NA

CDR3: CASSVSEGNSPLHF
DNA: TGTGCCAGCAGCGTCTCTGAAGGGAACTCACCCCTCCACTTT
size: NA
V: TRBV9
J: TRBJ1-6
D: NA

CDR3: CASSHLRFGRYTGELFF
DNA: TGCGCCAGCAGCCACCTTCGATTCGGGAGGTACACCGGGGAGCTGTTTTTT
size: NA
V: TRBV4-1
J: TRBJ2-2
D: TRBD2

CDR3: CASRDSSNEKLFF
DNA: TGTGCCAGTCGAGACAGTTCTAATGAAAAACTGTTTTTT
size: few
V: TRBV19
J: TRBJ1-4
D: NA

CDR3: CAWNRGWQTQYF
DNA: TGTGCCTGGAATCGGGGGTGGCAGACCCAGTACTTC
size: once
V: TRBV30
J: TRBJ2-5
D: NA

CDR3: CASSQSDTQYF
DNA: TGTGCCAGCAGCCAATCAGATACGCAGTATTTT
size: few
V: TRBV3-1
J: TRBJ2-3
D: NA

CDR3: CSARDGETGVSEQYF
DNA: TGCAGTGCTAGAGATGGGGAGACTGGGGTTAGTGAGCAGTACTTC
size: NA
V: TRBV20-1
J: TRBJ2-7
D: NA

CDR3: CASSKAGGSYNEQFF
DNA: TGTGCCAGCAGCAAAGCGGGAGGGTCCTACAATGAGCAGTTCTTC
size: NA
V: TRBV9
J: TRBJ2-1
D: TRBD2

CDR3: CASSWSGRAWDEQYF
DNA: TGTGCCAGCAGCTGGAGCGGGAGGGCCTGGGACGAGCAGTACTTC
size: NA
V: TRBV14
J: TRBJ2-7
D: TRBD2

CDR3: CASTGDTEAFF
DNA: TGTGCCAGCACGGGCGACACTGAAGCTTTCTTT
size: NA
V: TRBV6-6
J: TRBJ1-1
D: NA

CDR3: CASSSPPGPMGDEQFF
DNA: TGTGCCAGCAGTTCGCCCCCCGGGCCCATGGGAGATGAGCAGTTCTTC
size: NA
V: TRBV6-5
J: TRBJ2-1
D: NA